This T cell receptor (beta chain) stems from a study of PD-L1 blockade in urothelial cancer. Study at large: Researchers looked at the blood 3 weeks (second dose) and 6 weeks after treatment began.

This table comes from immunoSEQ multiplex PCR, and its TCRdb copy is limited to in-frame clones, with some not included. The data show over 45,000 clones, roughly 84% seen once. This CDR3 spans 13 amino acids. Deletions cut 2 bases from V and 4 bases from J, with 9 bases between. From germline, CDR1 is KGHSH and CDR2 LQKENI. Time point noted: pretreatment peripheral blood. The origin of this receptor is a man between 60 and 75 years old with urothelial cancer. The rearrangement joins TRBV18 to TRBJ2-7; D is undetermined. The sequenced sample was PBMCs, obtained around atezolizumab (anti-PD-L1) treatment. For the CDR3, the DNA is TGTGCCAGCTCACCAGCGCCCCATTACGAGCAGTACTTC. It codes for CASSPAPHYEQYF.